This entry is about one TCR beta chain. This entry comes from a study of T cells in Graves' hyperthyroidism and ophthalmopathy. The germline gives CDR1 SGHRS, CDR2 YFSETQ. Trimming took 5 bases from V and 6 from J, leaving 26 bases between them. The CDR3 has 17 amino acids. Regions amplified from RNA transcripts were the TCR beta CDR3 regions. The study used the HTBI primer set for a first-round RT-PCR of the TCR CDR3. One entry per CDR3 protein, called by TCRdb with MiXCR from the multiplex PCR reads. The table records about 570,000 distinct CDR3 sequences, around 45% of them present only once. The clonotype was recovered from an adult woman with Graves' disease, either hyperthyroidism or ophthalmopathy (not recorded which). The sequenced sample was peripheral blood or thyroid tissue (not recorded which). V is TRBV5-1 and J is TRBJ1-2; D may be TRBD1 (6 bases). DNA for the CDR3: TGCGCCAGCAGTGGGGGGCCAATCCGCGGGGAAGTGGATGGCTACACCTTC. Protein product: CASSGGPIRGEVDGYTF.